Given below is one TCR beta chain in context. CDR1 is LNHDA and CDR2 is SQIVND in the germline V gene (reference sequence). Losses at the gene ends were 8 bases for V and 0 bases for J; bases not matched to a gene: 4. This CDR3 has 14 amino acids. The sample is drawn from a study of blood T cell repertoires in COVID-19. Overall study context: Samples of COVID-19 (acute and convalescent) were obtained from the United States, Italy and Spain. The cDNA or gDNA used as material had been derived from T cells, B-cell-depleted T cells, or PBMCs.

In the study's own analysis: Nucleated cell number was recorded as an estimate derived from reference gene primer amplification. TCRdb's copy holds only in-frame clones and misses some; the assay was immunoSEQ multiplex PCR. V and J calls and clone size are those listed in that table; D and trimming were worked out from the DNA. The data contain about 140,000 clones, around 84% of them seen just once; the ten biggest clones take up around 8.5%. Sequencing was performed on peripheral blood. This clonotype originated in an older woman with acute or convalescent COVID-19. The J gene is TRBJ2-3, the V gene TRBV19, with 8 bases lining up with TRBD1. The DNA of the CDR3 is TGTGCCAGTTACGGACAGGGAAGCACAGATACGCAGTATTTT. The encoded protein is CASYGQGSTDTQYF.